The 16 T cell receptor beta chains listed next were all sequenced from one sample in a study of beta chain features in type 1 diabetes. TCRB transcripts that were expressed got sequenced, as all of the isolated RNA had been reverse transcribed. Profiled with immunoSEQ multiplex PCR; TCRdb holds only in-frame clones, not every one. The data contain 150,000 or so clones, 9.2% of them singletons. Sequenced sample: central memory CD4+ T cells from blood. The receptors come from a young man in good health.

This clone was seen more than once but under ten times. In DNA form, the CDR3 reads TGTGCCAGCAGCCCCCTGGTGACAGGGCGAGAGACCCAGTACTTC. It yields the protein CASSPLVTGRETQYF. The chain is built from TRBV7-6 and TRBJ2-5, with 7 bases that match TRBD1. This CDR3 has 15 amino acids. Germline lookup yields CDR1 SGHVS and CDR2 FNYEAQ. After removal of 5 bases from V and 4 bases from J, the junction contained 10 bases not matched to a gene.

V is TRBV4-2 and J is TRBJ1-2, with D perhaps matching TRBD1 (6 bases). The ends were cut back, 0 bases at V and 6 bases at J, with 11 bases in the middle. CDR1 and CDR2 (germline): LGHNA, YNFKEQ. This CDR3 spans 14 amino acids. This chain's CDR3 is CASSQESGANGYTF. DNA of the CDR3: TGTGCCAGCAGCCAAGAGTCAGGGGCGAATGGCTACACCTTC.

V is TRBV7-8 and J is TRBJ2-7; 10 positions match TRBD2. Germline loops: CDR1 SGHVS, CDR2 FQNEAQ. With V trimmed by 5 bases and J by 2 bases, 12 bases remained unmatched. The CDR3 is made up of 17 amino acids. The CDR3 nucleotides are TGTGCCAGCAGCCCCGTGGTTACTAGCGGGGTAGCCTACGAGCAGTACTTC. Translating it yields CASSPVVTSGVAYEQYF.

This clone was seen once. This sequence joins TRBV6-4 and TRBJ2-6; D is perhaps TRBD1 (6 bases). The CDR3 is made up of 14 amino acids. The germline V and J ends were trimmed by 5 bases and 1 base, with 6 bases remaining between them. Germline assignment: CDR1 MRHNA and CDR2 SNTAGT. CDR3 bases: TGTGCCAGCAGTACAGGGTCTGGGGCCAACGTCCTGACTTTC. Encoded protein: CASSTGSGANVLTF.

This chain connects TRBV5-1 to TRBJ2-5, with TRBD1 identical over 12 bases. CDR1 SGHRS and CDR2 YFSETQ come from the germline V gene. The CDR3 runs 15 residues. Trimming at V came to 4 bases and at J to 5 bases, leaving 6 bases not matched to a gene. Here the CDR3 DNA reads TGCGCCAGCAGCCTGGGACAGGGGGCGATGGAGACCCAGTACTTC. Amino acids: CASSLGQGAMETQYF.

V and J are TRBV7-2 and TRBJ2-3; perhaps TRBD1 as D (5 bases). V lost 5 bases, J lost 2 bases, and 14 bases lay in between. CDR1 is SGHTA and CDR2 is FQGNSA in the germline V gene. The CDR3 contains 15 residues. DNA for the CDR3: TGTGCCAGCAGCCGCCGACAGTTAACCACAGATACGCAGTATTTT. As protein: CASSRRQLTTDTQYF.

This chain joins TRBV9 and TRBJ1-1; TRBD1 aligns across 11 bases. The ends lost 2 bases at V and 4 bases at J; junction bases unmatched: 10. The CDR3 has 17 amino acids. CDR1 and CDR2 from the germline V gene are SGDLS and YYNGEE. The CDR3 spells CASSVTGTGGLGTEAFF. Written as DNA, the CDR3 is TGTGCCAGCAGCGTTACCGGGACAGGGGGGCTCGGCACTGAAGCTTTCTTT.

The V and J genes are TRBV7-8 and TRBJ1-1, with a possible D match to TRBD1 (5 bases). The CDR3 extends over 14 amino acids. Germline lookup yields CDR1 SGHVS and CDR2 FQNEAQ. Trimming stripped 4 bases from V and 0 bases from J, with 9 bases between. The CDR3 spells CASSSSGMNTEAFF. Written as DNA, the CDR3 is TGTGCCAGCAGCTCCTCAGGGATGAACACTGAAGCTTTCTTT.

This clone was seen only a few times. The rearrangement joins TRBV10-3 to TRBJ2-2; 9 bases align to TRBD1. Germline trimming cut 4 bases from V and 0 bases from J; bases unmatched to any gene: 3. CDR1 is ENHRY and CDR2 is SYGVKD in the germline V gene. The CDR3 totals 16 residues. The CDR3 region has the DNA TGTGCCATCAGTGCCAGACAGGGGGCGAACACCGGGGAGCTGTTTTTT. Amino acid sequence: CAISARQGANTGELFF.

The table lists this clone with a few counts. V is TRBV6-6 and J is TRBJ1-4; D remains ambiguous. The V and J ends lost 6 bases and 7 bases respectively, with 6 bases between them. Per the germline V gene, CDR1 is MNHNY and CDR2 is SVGAGI (reference sequence). CDR3 length: 11 amino acids. CDR3 nucleotide sequence: TGTGCCAGCAGCCCGAGTGAAAAACTGTTTTTT. Its translation is CASSPSEKLFF.

This clone has just a few counts. The chain couples TRBV10-3 to TRBJ2-2; 10 nucleotides match TRBD1. The junction had 1 base not matched to a gene; V was cut back by 6 bases and J by 3 bases. CDR3 size: 14 residues. Germline CDR1 and CDR2: ENHRY and SYGVKD. The CDR3 bases are TGTGCCATCAGCGGACAGGGGGACACCGGGGAGCTGTTTTTT. Amino acid sequence: CAISGQGDTGELFF.

The chain uses TRBV6-4 and TRBJ2-7; unclear D gene. Trimming left V 4 bases short and J 2 bases short, with 6 bases between. The length of the CDR3 is 12 residues. The germline gives CDR1 MRHNA, CDR2 SNTAGT. CDR3 in DNA: TGTGCCAGCAGTGGGCAGACCTACGAGCAGTACTTC. Its translation: CASSGQTYEQYF.

This clone turned up a few times. This chain connects TRBV6-5 to TRBJ1-2; D is undetermined. V was pared by 2 bases and J by 4 bases, with 8 bases between. The length of the CDR3 is 13 residues. CDR1 and CDR2 (germline): MNHEY, SVGAGI. The CDR3 here is CASSYGHPYGYTF. The CDR3 bases are TGTGCCAGCAGTTACGGCCATCCCTATGGCTACACCTTC.

In this sample, this clone turned up many times. CDR3 sequence: CASSHRGSNTEAFF. DNA of the CDR3: TGCGCCAGCAGTCATAGAGGGTCGAACACTGAAGCTTTCTTT. This rearrangement joins TRBV23-1 to TRBJ1-1; D is uncertain. TRBV23-1 is reported as an ORF; its role is uncertain. The CDR3 loop spans 14 amino acids. V dropped 3 bases and J dropped 1 base, with 9 bases sitting between them.

The chain employs TRBV29-1 and TRBJ2-7; tentative D call: TRBD1 (5 bases). The CDR3 covers 12 residues. Germline V CDR1 and CDR2: SQVTM, ANQGSEA. V was shortened by 2 bases and J by 4 bases, with 9 bases between the two germline ends. The CDR3 is CSVETDSYEQYF. CDR3 sequence (DNA): TGCAGCGTTGAAACCGACAGTTACGAGCAGTACTTC.

In this sample, this clone turned up a few times. The chain carries TRBV19 and TRBJ1-5, with D perhaps TRBD1 (5 bases). The CDR3 extends over 17 amino acids. V gave up 3 bases and J gave up 1 base, with 16 bases separating them. CDR1 is LNHDA and CDR2 is SQIVND in the germline V gene (reference sequence). The CDR3, as DNA: TGTGCCAGTAGTATCCTGAGGCGGGGCGAAAGCAATCAGCCCCAGCATTTT. Its protein is CASSILRRGESNQPQHF. The variable domain in full, completed from reference TRBV19 and TRBJ1-5, reads DGGITQSPKYLFRKEGQNVTLSCEQNLNHDAMYWYRQDPGQGLRLIYYSQIVNDFQKGDIAEGYSVSREKKESFPLTVTSAQKNPTAFYLCASSILRRGESNQPQHFGDGTRLSIL.